This entry lists 29 T cell receptor beta chains sequenced from one sample in a study of blood T cells in healthy people across ages. For the second PCR, which ran for roughly 7 to 11 cycles, a sample-barcoded 5' primer and a J-beta primer mix were used. From the 5' RACE reads, TCRdb called clonotypes with MiXCR, one entry per CDR3 protein. This table holds fewer than 1.5 million distinct CDR3 sequences, approximately 42% found once. Specimen: blood. Receptor source: a woman between 18 and 30 years old in good health.

The rearrangement joins TRBV20-1 to TRBJ2-1; 8 nucleotides agree with TRBD1. This CDR3 contains 16 residues. Looked up from germline, CDR1 is DFQATT and CDR2 is SNEGSKA (reference sequence). V was pared by 1 base and J by 3 bases, with 8 bases of the junction left unmatched. The CDR3 DNA reads as TGCAGTGCTAGAGCGAGGGGACAGGCGTACTACAATGAGCAGTTCTTC. It codes for CSARARGQAYYNEQFF.

In DNA, the CDR3 is TGCAGTGCGGCGGAGGGGGGAAACACTGAAGCTTTCTTT. It codes for CSAAEGGNTEAFF. The rearrangement joins TRBV20-1 to TRBJ1-1; the D gene is possibly TRBD1 (6 bases). Germline CDR1 DFQATT, CDR2 SNEGSKA (reference sequence). Between the trimmed V and J ends, which lost 6 bases and 2 bases, there was a span of 13 bases. This CDR3 is built from 13 residues.

This clonotype was counted a few times. The CDR3 end shows no conserved phenylalanine or tryptophan, and so a read error is likely. The DNA is left out, because the CDR3 cannot be placed on it with certainty; the CDR3 is given as TCRdb lists it. V is TRBV4-1 and J is TRBJ2-1; the table calls TRBD2, which could not be checked here. CDR1 and CDR2 (germline): MGHRA, YSYEKL. The CDR3 is made up of 17 amino acids, end residues included. The CDR3 loop reads CASSQETTAGGGYTFGS.

This clonotype was detected only once. The V and J genes are TRBV7-9 and TRBJ2-7; D is possibly TRBD1 (6 bases). The V end was cut by 5 bases, the J end by 7 bases, with 24 bases between. Germline values: CDR1 SEHNR, CDR2 FQNEAQ (reference sequence). The CDR3 has 16 amino acids. The CDR3 here is CASSLTGLARTNEQYF. The CDR3 DNA is TGTGCCAGCAGCCTCACAGGGTTAGCCCGCACCAATGAGCAGTACTTC.

The rearrangement links TRBV5-1 to TRBJ1-2; D might be TRBD1 (5 bases). Germline V gene lookup returns CDR1 SGHRS and CDR2 YFSETQ. V dropped 1 base and J dropped 4 bases, with 20 bases sitting between them. The CDR3 is 17 residues long. For the CDR3, the DNA is TGCGCCAGCAGCTTGAATGTTGTTCGGGGGACGAGCTATGGCTACACCTTC. Encoded protein: CASSLNVVRGTSYGYTF.

In this sample, this clonotype turned up a few times. The rearrangement joins TRBV25-1 to TRBJ2-3; D not resolved. Germline V lookup: CDR1 MGHDK, CDR2 SYGVNS. The length of the CDR3 is 14 residues. Trimming removed 3 bases at V and 0 bases at J, with 7 bases between. The CDR3: CASSEPGSTDTQYF. The CDR3 DNA follows: TGTGCCAGCAGTGAGCCAGGTAGCACAGATACGCAGTATTTT.

Regarding this clonotype: At one of its ends the junction is not consistent with the germline gene, which may arise from a read error. The chain couples TRBV27 to TRBJ1-2; D remains ambiguous. The CDR3 length is 14 residues. Germline V gene lookup returns CDR1 MNHEY and CDR2 SMNVEV (reference sequence). The DNA for the CDR3 is TGTCCCAGTTTATCGAACAGCCCTAACTATGGCTACACCTTC. Its translation is CPSLSNSPNYGYTF.

J is TRBJ1-6 and V is TRBV20-1, with D maybe TRBD1 (6 bases). The CDR3 contains 16 residues. V lost 6 bases and J 7 bases, leaving 22 bases between the germline ends. Germline V gene lookup returns CDR1 DFQATT and CDR2 SNEGSKA (reference sequence). The CDR3 sequence is CSAPLLEVGGNSPLHF. CDR3 bases: TGCAGTGCGCCGCTTTTGGAGGTAGGGGGGAATTCACCCCTCCACTTT.

The chain has TRBV18 and TRBJ2-3; 7 bases are a match to TRBD2. The CDR3 is made up of 14 amino acids. With 3 bases clipped from V and 5 bases from J, the junction kept 5 bases outside the gene matches. Germline values: CDR1 KGHSH, CDR2 LQKENI. DNA of the CDR3: TGTGCCAGCTCACCCGTGCCGGGGGGAGATACGCAGTATTTT. Amino acid sequence: CASSPVPGGDTQYF.

This clonotype showed up just a few times. This chain joins TRBV2 and TRBJ2-7; possible D gene TRBD2, 5 bases. Germline V gives CDR1 SNHLY, CDR2 FYNNEI. The CDR3 is 12 residues long. Trimming left V 7 bases short and J 3 bases short, with 10 bases between. CDR3 in amino acids: CASTLRGYEQYF. In DNA, the CDR3 is TGTGCCAGCACTCTTCGGGGCTACGAGCAGTACTTC.

This clonotype was counted only a few times. V gene TRBV20-1 combines with J gene TRBJ1-2; 7 positions agree with TRBD1. The CDR3 extends over 13 amino acids. Per germline, CDR1 DFQATT and CDR2 SNEGSKA (reference sequence). With V trimmed by 3 bases and J by 7 bases, 8 bases remained unmatched. The CDR3 DNA sequence: TGCAGTGCTAGTATTCAGGGGGGTCGTGGCTACACCTTC. It specifies CSASIQGGRGYTF.

This clonotype was picked up a small number of times. V gene TRBV27 combines with J gene TRBJ2-3; 8 bases map to TRBD2. This CDR3 comprises 16 residues. The germline gives CDR1 MNHEY, CDR2 SMNVEV (reference sequence). The trim removed 7 bases at V and 2 bases at J, leaving 11 bases unmatched. CDR3 sequence reads: CASNLGAGGTTDTQYF. Here the CDR3 DNA reads TGTGCCAGCAACCTAGGGGCGGGGGGTACCACAGATACGCAGTATTTT.

The V and J genes are TRBV20-1 and TRBJ2-1; 9 positions agree with TRBD2. J gave up 0 bases and V 1 base, and 1 base lay outside the gene matches. The CDR3 loop spans 15 amino acids. From germline, CDR1 is DFQATT and CDR2 SNEGSKA (reference sequence). In DNA, the CDR3 is TGCAGTGCTAGAGTGACTAGCGGCTCCTACAATGAGCAGTTCTTC. It codes for CSARVTSGSYNEQFF.

The V call is TRBV6-1, the J call TRBJ1-2; tentative D call: TRBD1 (5 bases). The CDR3 covers 16 residues. V was pared by 6 bases and J by 4 bases, with 21 bases between. Germline V CDR1 and CDR2: MNHNS, SASEGT. The CDR3 here is CASRKGWEGVPYGYTF. The CDR3 DNA sequence: TGTGCCAGCAGGAAGGGGTGGGAGGGCGTCCCCTATGGCTACACCTTC.

With respect to this clonotype: At one of its ends the junction is not consistent with the germline gene, which may arise from a read error. The chain combines TRBV10-3 with TRBJ2-3; TRBD2 might be the D (7 bases). Germline values: CDR1 ENHRY, CDR2 SYGVKD. The CDR3 runs to 18 residues. CDR3 sequence: CAISEPSPARGGTDAQYF. In DNA, the CDR3 is TGTGCCATCAGTGAGCCATCCCCGGCCCGCGGGGGCACAGATGCGCAGTATTTT.

V usage is TRBV20-1 and J usage is TRBJ2-1; either TRBD1 or TRBD2 may fit D (6 bases each). V dropped 3 bases and J dropped 8 bases, with 17 bases sitting between them. In germline, CDR1 is DFQATT, CDR2 SNEGSKA (reference sequence). The CDR3 has 14 amino acids. CDR3 DNA sequence: TGCAGTGCTAGTCCTGGGGGGCGGGGCCATGAGCAGTTCTTC. It specifies CSASPGGRGHEQFF.

V gene TRBV29-1 combines with J gene TRBJ2-1; D gene ambiguous. Germline CDR1 SQVTM, CDR2 ANQGSEA. V was pared by 4 bases and J by 3 bases, with 10 bases between. This CDR3 is built from 13 residues. In nucleotides, the CDR3 is TGCAGCGTTGCGTTCGACCTCTACAATGAGCAGTTCTTC. Residues: CSVAFDLYNEQFF.

This clonotype was found a few times. The J gene is TRBJ2-5, the V gene TRBV7-9, with D tentatively TRBD2 (6 bases). The DNA matches TRBJ2-7 better at its end, which makes the J call doubtful. This CDR3 has 14 amino acids. Germline loops: CDR1 SEHNR, CDR2 FQNEAQ (reference sequence). DNA of the CDR3: TGTGCCAGCAGCTTAGGTACGGGGGTCGCCGAGCAGTACTTC. Protein: CASSLGTGVAEQYF.

This clonotype appeared a few times. The J gene is TRBJ2-4, the V gene TRBV20-1, with 8 bases identical to TRBD2. With V trimmed by 5 bases and J by 13 bases, 13 bases remained unmatched. The germline CDR1 and CDR2 sequences are DFQATT and SNEGSKA (reference sequence). The CDR3 runs to 13 residues. The DNA for the CDR3 is TGCAGTGCTCCGGACAGCGGGAGTATCTTGCAGTACTTC. Its translation: CSAPDSGSILQYF.

This clonotype was detected only a few times. This rearrangement joins TRBV5-1 to TRBJ1-1; D gene unclear. Germline CDR1 reads SGHRS; CDR2 reads YFSETQ. CDR3 length: 15 residues. Between the trimmed V and J ends, which lost 0 bases and 0 bases, there was a span of 9 bases. The CDR3 reads CASSLGGTLNTEAFF. The DNA of the CDR3 is TGCGCCAGCAGCTTGGGAGGCACCTTGAACACTGAAGCTTTCTTT.

This clonotype was observed a few times. This chain joins TRBV4-1 and TRBJ2-1, with D perhaps matching TRBD2 (6 bases). The CDR3 has 16 residues. V was cut by 4 bases and J by 2 bases, with 15 bases left in between. Germline V CDR1 and CDR2: MGHRA, YSYEKL. The CDR3 protein is CASSRDRGGTYNEQFF. CDR3 sequence (DNA): TGCGCCAGCAGCCGAGATAGGGGAGGCACCTACAATGAGCAGTTCTTC.

This clonotype came up a few times. The J gene is TRBJ2-3, the V gene TRBV7-9; tentatively, D is TRBD1 (6 bases). Germline V gene sequence: CDR1 SEHNR, CDR2 FQNEAQ (reference sequence). There are 16 residues in the CDR3. Trimming removed 2 bases from V and 1 base from J, with 13 bases in between. For the CDR3, the DNA is TGTGCCAGCAGCTTAATTATCACAGGGCGCACAGATACGCAGTATTTT. It codes for CASSLIITGRTDTQYF. Variable domain in full (rest from reference TRBV7-9 and TRBJ2-3): DTGVSQNPRHKITKRGQNVTFRCDPISEHNRLYWYRQTLGQGPEFLTYFQNEAQLEKSRLLSDRFSAERPKGSFSTLEIQRTEQGDSAMYLCASSLIITGRTDTQYFGPGTRLTVL.

The chain uses TRBV6-6 and TRBJ2-1; weak D call: TRBD2 (7 bases). The V end lost 8 bases, the J end lost 5 bases, and 16 bases lay between the germline ends. The CDR3 runs to 14 residues. Germline lookup yields CDR1 MNHNY and CDR2 SVGAGI (reference sequence). The CDR3 DNA sequence: TGTGCCAGCGTAAACCTAGGGGGGGACAATGAGCAGTTCTTC. It yields the protein CASVNLGGDNEQFF.

V gene TRBV10-3 combines with J gene TRBJ2-2, with a possible D match to TRBD2 (7 bases). CDR1 ENHRY and CDR2 SYGVKD come from the germline V gene. V lost 5 bases, J lost 0 bases, and 13 bases lay in between. CDR3 size: 16 residues. CDR3 sequence (DNA): TGTGCCATCAGTCCTCGCGGGGGCCCGAACACCGGGGAGCTGTTTTTT. This encodes CAISPRGGPNTGELFF.

CDR3 in DNA: TGTGCCACCAGCGCAGGACTAGCGGGAGCCCTTGCAGGCACAGATACGCAGTATTTT. It specifies CATSAGLAGALAGTDTQYF. The chain links TRBV15 to TRBJ2-3; 13 bases agree with TRBD2. The CDR3 length is 19 residues. V lost 5 bases and J lost 1; bases outside the gene matches: 12. Germline V gives CDR1 LNHNV, CDR2 YYDKDF (reference sequence). The full variable domain, with the rest looked up from reference TRBV15 and TRBJ2-3, is DAMVIQNPRYQVTQFGKPVTLSCSQTLNHNVMYWYQQKSSQAPKLLFHYYDKDFNNEADTPDNFQSRRPNTSFCFLDIRSPGLGDTAMYLCATSAGLAGALAGTDTQYFGPGTRLTVL.

This clonotype appeared a few times. The CDR3 loop reads CASSQDIASSYNEQFF. The CDR3 nucleotides are TGCGCCAGCAGCCAAGATATAGCGAGCTCCTACAATGAGCAGTTCTTC. The chain links TRBV4-1 to TRBJ2-1; D might be TRBD2 (5 bases). V was cut by 0 bases and J by 0 bases, with 9 bases left in between. This CDR3 comprises 16 residues. Germline V gene data show CDR1 as MGHRA and CDR2 as YSYEKL.

This CDR3 reads CASSGAVGEQYF. The CDR3 DNA reads TGTGCCAGCAGTGGGGCCGTGGGCGAGCAGTACTTC. The chain is built from TRBV2 and TRBJ2-7; no clear D gene. Germline V gene lookup returns CDR1 SNHLY and CDR2 FYNNEI. V lost 4 bases and J 6 bases, leaving 10 bases between the germline ends. The CDR3 covers 12 residues.

This chain uses TRBV6-6 with TRBJ2-5; possibly TRBD2 for D (6 bases). The CDR3 is made up of 17 amino acids. In germline, CDR1 is MNHNY, CDR2 SVGAGI (reference sequence). Trimming shortened V by 2 bases and J by 2 bases, and 18 bases separated the two germline ends. The CDR3 nucleotides are TGTGCCAGCAGTTACAGGCCAAAAGCGGGTGGTCAAGAGACCCAGTACTTC. Translating it yields CASSYRPKAGGQETQYF.

The sample holds one count of this clonotype. V usage is TRBV3-1 and J usage is TRBJ2-1; D remains ambiguous. V lost 7 bases, J lost 13 bases, and 17 bases lay in between. The CDR3 consists of 12 residues. The germline CDR1 and CDR2 sequences are LGHDT and YNNKEL (reference sequence). The CDR3 reads CASKASMETQFF. The CDR3 DNA is TGTGCCAGCAAAGCCTCCATGGAGACCCAGTTCTTC.